Presented here are 16 T cell receptor beta chains from one specimen sequenced in a study of tumor-infiltrating lymphocytes in primary liver carcinoma. With a constant-region primer, TCR beta cDNA was made from approximately 520 ng of total RNA. It was through three nested multiplex PCR rounds of slightly modified ARM-PCR that TCR beta libraries arose. Each of the first two PCR rounds ran about 9 cycles with TRBV1-TRBV30 forward and C-beta reverse primers. Using its own MiXCR run on the multiplex PCR reads, TCRdb lists one record per CDR3 protein. The table has some 180,000 distinct CDR3 sequences, approximately 86% seen once. The study co-extracted DNA and RNA from 20-30 mg of unsorted bulk tissue. What was sequenced was tumor tissue from primary liver carcinoma. These receptors came from a man aged 35-49 years with primary liver carcinoma and hepatitis B virus infection.

This clonotype appeared once. The rearrangement joins TRBV5-5 to TRBJ1-5; tentatively, D is TRBD1 (6 bases). Per the germline V gene, CDR1 is SGHKS and CDR2 is YYEKEE (reference sequence). The CDR3 has 14 residues. V lost 4 bases and J lost 6, with 14 bases in between. The CDR3 here is CASSRRGAGQPQHF. CDR3 nucleotides: TGTGCCAGCAGCAGGAGGGGGGCAGGTCAGCCCCAGCATTTT.

A remark on this clonotype: The CDR3 end shows no conserved phenylalanine or tryptophan, and so a read error is likely. This chain connects TRBV6-1 to TRBJ2-1, with TRBD2 as a possible D gene (6 bases). Trimming shortened V by 6 bases and J by 5 bases, and 17 bases separated the two germline ends. This CDR3 contains 15 residues. The germline V gene encodes CDR1 MNHNS and CDR2 SASEGT. The CDR3 DNA is TGTGCCAGCAGGACTAGTGGCATCATTAACAATGAGCAGTTCATC. It translates to CASRTSGIINNEQFI.

Turning to this clonotype: At one end, the junction sequence differs from germline, possibly due to a read error. The chain uses TRBV20-1 and TRBJ2-3; 10 bases fit TRBD2. The length of the CDR3 is 14 residues. The germline V gene has CDR1 DFQATT and CDR2 SNEGSKA (reference sequence). The CDR3 loop reads CRAYSSGSRDMQYF. As DNA, the CDR3 is TGCCGTGCCTACTCTAGCGGGAGTAGAGATATGCAGTATTTT.

On this clonotype: One end of the junction varies from germline; a read error may be responsible. The chain joins TRBV6-1 to TRBJ2-1; 8 positions match TRBD2. Germline CDR1 MNHNS, CDR2 SASEGT. CDR3 length equals 14 residues. The DNA of the CDR3 is TGTGCCAGCAGTGAACTAGCGGGTAAGAATGAGCAGTCCTTC. Translating it yields CASSELAGKNEQSF.

This clonotype was seen a few times. One end of the junction does not line up with germline, which may come from a read error. The chain combines TRBV29-1 with TRBJ2-7; the D gene could be TRBD1 or TRBD2 (5 bases each). The V gene's germline CDR1 is SQVTM and CDR2 ANQGSEA. There are 16 residues in the CDR3. The CDR3 bases are TGCAGTGCCATGACATCTGGGACCGGCACTCCCTGCGAGCAATACTTC. Translating it yields CSAMTSGTGTPCEQYF.

A word on this clonotype: Given the absence of the conserved phenylalanine or tryptophan at the CDR3 end, a read error is likely. The gene calls are TRBV7-8 and TRBJ2-1; D might be TRBD2 (6 bases). CDR3 length: 13 amino acids. The germline V gene encodes CDR1 SGHVS and CDR2 FQNEAQ. V was pared by 5 bases and J by 10 bases, with 15 bases between. CDR3 in DNA: TGTGCCAGCAGCCCCGGGGGACTTCTAGAGCAGTTCTGC. Its protein is CASSPGGLLEQFC.

To note about this clonotype: The junction and the germline gene differ at one end; a read error may be behind it. The chain has TRBV6-1 and TRBJ2-5; perhaps TRBD2 as D (6 bases). CDR1 is MNHNS, CDR2 SASEGT, per germline. The CDR3 consists of 14 residues. The CDR3 region is CASGRASSGETQCF. The CDR3 coding sequence is TGTGCCAGCGGAAGGGCCTCCTCGGGGGAGACCCAGTGCTTC.

This clonotype was recorded at least ten times. The gene calls are TRBV14 and TRBJ1-1; D uncertain. CDR1 SGHDN and CDR2 FVKESK come from the germline V gene. V lost 2 bases, J lost 8 bases, and 15 bases lay in between. The CDR3 consists of 14 residues. The CDR3 DNA follows: TGTGCCAGCAGCCAAATTGTGGGTCCTCTCGAAGCTTTCTTT. It is translated as CASSQIVGPLEAFF.

About this clonotype: At one end the junction does not follow the germline gene, possibly because of a read error. The rearrangement links TRBV12-3 or TRBV12-4 to TRBJ2-1; D is uncertain. The CDR3 contains 12 residues. CDR3: CASNLDNNEQFF. For the CDR3, the DNA is TGTGCCAGCAATTTAGATAACAATGAACAGTTCTTC.

Points on this clonotype: A read error may produce the germline difference seen at one junction end. The rearrangement joins TRBV5-5 to TRBJ2-7, with D perhaps given as TRBD1 or TRBD2 (5 bases each). The CDR3 runs to 13 residues. Germline V lookup: CDR1 SGHKS, CDR2 YYEKEE (reference sequence). CDR3 DNA: TGTACCAGCAGCCTTCTGCTCCGGGACGAGAAGTACTTC. Protein product: CTSSLLLRDEKYF.

About this clonotype itself: This may stem from a read error, because a much larger clone lies one nucleotide away. The CDR3 region has the DNA TGTGCCAGCAGTGCCACAGGGGGCTCCGGGGAGCTGTTTTTT. Translating it yields CASSATGGSGELFF. This chain connects TRBV6-4 to TRBJ2-2, with 9 bases identical to TRBD1. Germline lookup yields CDR1 MRHNA and CDR2 SNTAGT. V lost 4 bases, J lost 6 bases, and 3 bases stayed unmatched. The CDR3 totals 14 residues.

This clonotype came up many times. CDR3: CASSTSGGRSYEQYF. The DNA for the CDR3 is TGCGCCAGCAGCACATCCGGGGGACGGTCCTACGAGCAGTACTTC. The rearrangement links TRBV5-1 to TRBJ2-7, with a possible D match to TRBD2 (6 bases). Trimming took off 4 bases at V and 1 base at J, with 15 bases between the two ends. The CDR3 is made up of 15 amino acids. The germline gives CDR1 SGHRS, CDR2 YFSETQ.

This clonotype was recorded a few times. Given a much more abundant clone one base away, this may be a read error. The J gene is TRBJ1-2, the V gene TRBV6-1, with 9 positions matching TRBD1. This CDR3 region has 15 residues. Germline values: CDR1 MNHNS, CDR2 SASEGT. J lost 8 bases, V lost 2 bases, and 9 bases had no gene match. The CDR3 DNA reads TGTGCCAGCAGTGAATCCTTGGGACAGGGACGCGGCTACACCTTC. This sequence encodes CASSESLGQGRGYTF.

Note on this clonotype: One end of the junction fails to match germline, which may point to a read error. V gene TRBV6-1 combines with J gene TRBJ2-2, with D maybe TRBD1 (6 bases). Germline V CDR1 and CDR2: MNHNS, SASEGT. The length of the CDR3 is 18 residues. The CDR3 spells CAGSEALLGGANTGEMFF. CDR3 bases: TGTGCCGGCAGTGAAGCGCTTCTAGGGGGAGCGAACACCGGTGAAATGTTTTTT.

As for this clonotype: One junction end does not reproduce the germline sequence, and a read error may be involved. CDR3: CASSLACGSLDDQYF. CDR3 bases: TGTGCCAGCAGCTTAGCGTGCGGGAGTCTCGACGACCAGTACTTC. The rearrangement joins TRBV11-2 to TRBJ2-7, with 7 bases identical to TRBD2. The CDR3 extends over 15 amino acids. The germline CDR1 and CDR2 sequences are SGHAT and FQNNGV.

V usage is TRBV28 and J usage is TRBJ2-7; the match to TRBD1 covers 7 bases. The CDR3 covers 13 residues. Germline V gives CDR1 MDHEN, CDR2 SYDVKM. Losses at the gene ends were 5 bases for V and 7 bases for J; bases not matched to a gene: 8. The CDR3 DNA reads as TGTGCCAGCAGTCCCGGACAGGACCATGAGCAGTACTTC. Translated, it gives CASSPGQDHEQYF.